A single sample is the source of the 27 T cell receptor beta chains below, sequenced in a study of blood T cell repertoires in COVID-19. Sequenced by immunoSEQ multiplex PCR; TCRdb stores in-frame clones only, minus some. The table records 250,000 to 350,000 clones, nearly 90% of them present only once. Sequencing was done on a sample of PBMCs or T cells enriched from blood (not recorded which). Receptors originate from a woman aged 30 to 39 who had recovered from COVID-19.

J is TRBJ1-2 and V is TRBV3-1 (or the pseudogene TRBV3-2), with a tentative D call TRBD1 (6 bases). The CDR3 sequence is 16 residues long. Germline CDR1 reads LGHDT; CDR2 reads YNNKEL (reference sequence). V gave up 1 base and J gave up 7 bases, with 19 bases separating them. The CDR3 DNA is TGTGCCAGCAGCCAAGCGGACAGCTCCTTTGGGTCTGGCTACACCTTC. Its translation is CASSQADSSFGSGYTF.

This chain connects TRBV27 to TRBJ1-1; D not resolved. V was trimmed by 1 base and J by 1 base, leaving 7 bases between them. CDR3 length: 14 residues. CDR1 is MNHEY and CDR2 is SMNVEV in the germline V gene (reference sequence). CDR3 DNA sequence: TGTGCCAGCAGTTTATTAGCTCCGAACACTGAAGCTTTCTTT. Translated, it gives CASSLLAPNTEAFF.

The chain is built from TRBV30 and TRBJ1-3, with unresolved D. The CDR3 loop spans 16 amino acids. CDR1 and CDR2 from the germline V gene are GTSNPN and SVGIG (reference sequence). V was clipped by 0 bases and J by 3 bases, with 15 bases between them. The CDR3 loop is CAWSVRGGGGGNTIYF. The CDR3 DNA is TGTGCCTGGAGTGTACGGGGAGGCGGTGGTGGAAACACCATATATTTT. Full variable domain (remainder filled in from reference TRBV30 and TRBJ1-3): SQTIHQWPATLVQPVGSPLSLECTVEGTSNPNLYWYRQAAGRGLQLLFYSVGIGQISSEVPQNLSASRPQDRQFILSSKKLLLSDSGFYLCAWSVRGGGGGNTIYFGEGSWLTVV.

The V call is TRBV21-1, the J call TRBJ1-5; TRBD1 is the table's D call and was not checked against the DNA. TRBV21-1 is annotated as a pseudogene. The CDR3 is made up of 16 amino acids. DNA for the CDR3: TGTGCCAGCAGCAAAGATAAAAACAGGGACCTGAAGCCCCAGCATTTT. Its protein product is CASSKDKNRDLKPQHF.

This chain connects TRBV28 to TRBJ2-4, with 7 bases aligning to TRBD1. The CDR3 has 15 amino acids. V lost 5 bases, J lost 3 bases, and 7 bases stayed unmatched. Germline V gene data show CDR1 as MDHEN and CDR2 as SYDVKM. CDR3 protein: CASSGTAQGKNIQYF. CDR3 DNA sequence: TGTGCCAGCAGTGGGACAGCGCAAGGCAAAAACATTCAGTACTTC. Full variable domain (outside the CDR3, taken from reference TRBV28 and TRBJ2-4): DVKVTQSSRYLVKRTGEKVFLECVQDMDHENMFWYRQDPGLGLRLIYFSYDVKMKEKGDIPEGYSVSREKKERFSLILESASTNQTSMYLCASSGTAQGKNIQYFGAGTRLSVL.

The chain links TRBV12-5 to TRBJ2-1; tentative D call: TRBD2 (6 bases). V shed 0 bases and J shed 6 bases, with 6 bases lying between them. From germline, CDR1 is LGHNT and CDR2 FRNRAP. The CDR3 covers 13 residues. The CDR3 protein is CASGLVGGNEQFF. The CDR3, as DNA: TGTGCTAGTGGTTTGGTGGGGGGCAATGAGCAGTTCTTC. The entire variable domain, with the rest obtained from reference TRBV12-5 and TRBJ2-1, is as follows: DARVTQTPRHKVTEMGQEVTMRCQPILGHNTVFWYRQTMMQGLELLAYFRNRAPLDDSGMPKDRFSAEMPDATLATLKIQPSEPRDSAVYFCASGLVGGNEQFFGPGTRLTVL.

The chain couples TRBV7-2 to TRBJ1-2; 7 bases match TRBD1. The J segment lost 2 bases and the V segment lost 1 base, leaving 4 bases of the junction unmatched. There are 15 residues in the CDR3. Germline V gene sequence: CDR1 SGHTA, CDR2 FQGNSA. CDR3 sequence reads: CASSLGDRVNYGYTF. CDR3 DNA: TGTGCCAGCAGCTTAGGTGACAGGGTCAACTATGGCTACACCTTC.

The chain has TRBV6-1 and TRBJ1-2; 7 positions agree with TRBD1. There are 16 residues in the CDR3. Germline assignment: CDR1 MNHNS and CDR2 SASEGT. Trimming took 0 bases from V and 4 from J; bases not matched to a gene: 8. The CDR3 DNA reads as TGTGCCAGCAGTGAAGCCTCGGGACAGTCCCTCTATGGCTACACCTTC. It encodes CASSEASGQSLYGYTF.

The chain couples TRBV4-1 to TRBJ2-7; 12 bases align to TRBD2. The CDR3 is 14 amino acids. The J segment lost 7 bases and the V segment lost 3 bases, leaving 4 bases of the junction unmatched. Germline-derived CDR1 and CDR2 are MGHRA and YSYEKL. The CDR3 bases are TGCGCCAGCAGCCAGAGTGGACTAGCGGGGGAGCAGTACTTC. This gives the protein CASSQSGLAGEQYF.

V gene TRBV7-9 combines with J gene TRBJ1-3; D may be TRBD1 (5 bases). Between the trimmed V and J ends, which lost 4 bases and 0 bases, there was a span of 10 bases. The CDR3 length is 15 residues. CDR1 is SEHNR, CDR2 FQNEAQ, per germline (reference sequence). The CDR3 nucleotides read TGTGCCAGCAGCTCCGACAGAACCTCTGGAAACACCATATATTTT. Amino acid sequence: CASSSDRTSGNTIYF. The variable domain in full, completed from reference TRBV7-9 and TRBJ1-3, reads DTGVSQNPRHKITKRGQNVTFRCDPISEHNRLYWYRQTLGQGPEFLTYFQNEAQLEKSRLLSDRFSAERPKGSFSTLEIQRTEQGDSAMYLCASSSDRTSGNTIYFGEGSWLTVV.

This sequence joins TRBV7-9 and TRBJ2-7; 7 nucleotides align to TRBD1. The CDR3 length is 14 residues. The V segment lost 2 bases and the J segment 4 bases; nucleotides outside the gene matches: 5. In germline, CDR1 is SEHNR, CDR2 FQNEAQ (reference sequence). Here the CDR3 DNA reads TGTGCCAGCAGCTTACCGGGACAGAGATACGAGCAGTACTTC. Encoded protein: CASSLPGQRYEQYF.

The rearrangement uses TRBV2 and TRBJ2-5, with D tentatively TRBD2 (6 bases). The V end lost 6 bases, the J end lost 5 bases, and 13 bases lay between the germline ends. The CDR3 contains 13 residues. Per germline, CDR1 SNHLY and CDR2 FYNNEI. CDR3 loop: CASSGGIWETQYF. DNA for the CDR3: TGTGCCAGCAGCGGGGGAATTTGGGAGACCCAGTACTTC.

The DNA for the CDR3 is TGTGCCAGCACCTACCGGACAGGTTGGAACTATGGCTACACCTTC. Amino acids: CASTYRTGWNYGYTF. The chain employs TRBV6-5 and TRBJ1-2, with 7 nucleotides matching TRBD1. Losses at the gene ends were 7 bases for V and 2 bases for J; bases not matched to a gene: 10. Germline assignment: CDR1 MNHEY and CDR2 SVGAGI. The CDR3 sequence is 15 residues long.

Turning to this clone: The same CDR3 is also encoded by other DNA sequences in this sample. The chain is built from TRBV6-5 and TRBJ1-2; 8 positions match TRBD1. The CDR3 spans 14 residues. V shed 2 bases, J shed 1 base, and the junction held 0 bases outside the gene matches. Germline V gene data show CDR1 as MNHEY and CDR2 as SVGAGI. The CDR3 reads CASSYGQGNYGYTF. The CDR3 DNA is TGTGCCAGCAGTTACGGACAGGGTAACTATGGCTACACCTTC.

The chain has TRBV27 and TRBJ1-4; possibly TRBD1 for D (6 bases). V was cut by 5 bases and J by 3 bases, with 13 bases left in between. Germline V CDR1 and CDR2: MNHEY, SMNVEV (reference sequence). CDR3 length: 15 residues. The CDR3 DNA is TGTGCCAGCAGTCAAGACCGACAGGCTAATGAAAAACTGTTTTTT. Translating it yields CASSQDRQANEKLFF.

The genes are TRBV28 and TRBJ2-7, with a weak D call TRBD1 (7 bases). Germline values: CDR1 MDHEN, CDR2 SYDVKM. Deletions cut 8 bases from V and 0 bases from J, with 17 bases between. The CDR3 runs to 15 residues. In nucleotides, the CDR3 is TGTGCCAGCGCCCAGGGGGGCATATCCTCCTACGAGCAGTACTTC. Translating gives CASAQGGISSYEQYF.

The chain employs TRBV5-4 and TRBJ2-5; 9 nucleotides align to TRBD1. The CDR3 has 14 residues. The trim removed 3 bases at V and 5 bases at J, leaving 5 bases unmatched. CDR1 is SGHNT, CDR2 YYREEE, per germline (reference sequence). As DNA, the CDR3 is TGTGCCAGCAGCTCCACAGGGGGCGGGGAGACCCAGTACTTC. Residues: CASSSTGGGETQYF. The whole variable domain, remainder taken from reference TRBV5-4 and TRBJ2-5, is ETGVTQSPTHLIKTRGQQVTLRCSSQSGHNTVSWYQQALGQGPQFIFQYYREEENGRGNFPPRFSGLQFPNYSSELNVNALELDDSALYLCASSSTGGGETQYFGPGTRLLVL.

Here the CDR3 DNA reads TGTGCCTGGAGTGTACTTCAGGCGGGCTCCTACGAGCAGTACTTC. Translation: CAWSVLQAGSYEQYF. This chain uses TRBV30 with TRBJ2-7; D is perhaps TRBD2 (5 bases). Germline CDR1 reads GTSNPN; CDR2 reads SVGIG (reference sequence). The length of the CDR3 is 15 residues. V lost 0 bases, J lost 0 bases, and 12 bases lay in between.

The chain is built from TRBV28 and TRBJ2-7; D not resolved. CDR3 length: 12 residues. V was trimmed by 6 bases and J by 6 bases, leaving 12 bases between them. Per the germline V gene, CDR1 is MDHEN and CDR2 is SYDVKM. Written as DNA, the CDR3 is TGTGCCAGCAGCCCCCGGAGAGGCGAGCAGTACTTC. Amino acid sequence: CASSPRRGEQYF. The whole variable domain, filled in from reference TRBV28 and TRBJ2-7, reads DVKVTQSSRYLVKRTGEKVFLECVQDMDHENMFWYRQDPGLGLRLIYFSYDVKMKEKGDIPEGYSVSREKKERFSLILESASTNQTSMYLCASSPRRGEQYFGPGTRLTVT.

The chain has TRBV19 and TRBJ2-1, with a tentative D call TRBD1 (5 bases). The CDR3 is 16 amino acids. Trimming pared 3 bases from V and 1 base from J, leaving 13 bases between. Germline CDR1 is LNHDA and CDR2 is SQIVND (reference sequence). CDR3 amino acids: CASSMVGPTSYNEQFF. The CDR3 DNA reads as TGTGCCAGTAGTATGGTGGGGCCCACGTCCTACAATGAGCAGTTCTTC.

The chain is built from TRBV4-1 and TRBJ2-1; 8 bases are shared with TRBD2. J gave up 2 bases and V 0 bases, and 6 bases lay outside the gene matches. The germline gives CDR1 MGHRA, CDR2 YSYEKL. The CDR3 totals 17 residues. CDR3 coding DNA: TGCGCCAGCAGCCAAGAGGGAAGCGGGGGCCCCTACAATGAGCAGTTCTTC. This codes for CASSQEGSGGPYNEQFF.

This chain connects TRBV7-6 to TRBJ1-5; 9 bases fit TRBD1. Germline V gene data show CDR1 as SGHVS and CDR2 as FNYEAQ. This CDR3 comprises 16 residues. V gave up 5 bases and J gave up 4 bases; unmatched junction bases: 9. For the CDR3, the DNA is TGTGCCAGCAGCGCGACTCCCGGGACAGGGAATCAGCCCCAGCATTTT. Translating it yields CASSATPGTGNQPQHF.

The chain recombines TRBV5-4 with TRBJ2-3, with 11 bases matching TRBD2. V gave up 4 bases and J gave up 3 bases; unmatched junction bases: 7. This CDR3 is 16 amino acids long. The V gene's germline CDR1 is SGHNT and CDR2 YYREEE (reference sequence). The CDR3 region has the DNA TGTGCCAGCAGCGGCTTCGTAGCGGGAGGGACAGATACGCAGTATTTT. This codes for CASSGFVAGGTDTQYF.

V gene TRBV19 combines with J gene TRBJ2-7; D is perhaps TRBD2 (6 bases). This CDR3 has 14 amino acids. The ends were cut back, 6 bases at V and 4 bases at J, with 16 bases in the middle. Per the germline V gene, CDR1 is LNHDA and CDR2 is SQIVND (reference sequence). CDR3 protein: CASSPGRGYYEQYF. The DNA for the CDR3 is TGTGCCAGTAGCCCGGGACGGGGGTATTACGAGCAGTACTTC.

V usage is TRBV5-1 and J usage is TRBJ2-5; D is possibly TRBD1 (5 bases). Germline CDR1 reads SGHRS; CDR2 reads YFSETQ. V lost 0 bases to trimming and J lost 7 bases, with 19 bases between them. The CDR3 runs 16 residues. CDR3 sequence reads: CASSLERVGAIGTQYF. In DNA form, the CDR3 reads TGCGCCAGCAGCTTGGAAAGGGTAGGGGCGATAGGGACCCAGTACTTC.

Here the CDR3 DNA reads TGTGCCAGCAGCATACAGGGAGGGAATCAGCCCCAGCATTTT. Its protein product is CASSIQGGNQPQHF. V gene TRBV5-4 combines with J gene TRBJ1-5; D is perhaps TRBD1 (6 bases). Germline assignment: CDR1 SGHNT and CDR2 YYREEE (reference sequence). V lost 4 bases and J 4 bases, leaving 12 bases between the germline ends. This CDR3 is 14 amino acids long.

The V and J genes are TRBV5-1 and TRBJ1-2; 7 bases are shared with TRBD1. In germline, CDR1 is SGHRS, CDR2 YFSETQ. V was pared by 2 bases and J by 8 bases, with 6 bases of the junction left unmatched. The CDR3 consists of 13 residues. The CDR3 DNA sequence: TGCGCCAGCAGCTTCCAGACAGGGTTCGGCTACACCTTC. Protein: CASSFQTGFGYTF.